A few counts support the clone carrying this TCR beta chain. Its antigen remains unknown. The data are from a study of early T cells in non-severe SARS-CoV-2 infection. Study summary: Chains stayed unpaired after sequencing of bulk RNA from unsorted whole blood. The study, taken as a whole, reports: A preference for anti-spike CD8 responses marked VDJdb matching, which missed private and CD4 specificities.

Researchers tagged individual cDNA molecules with unique molecular identifiers. TCRdb called the 5' RACE reads again in MiXCR, with one record for every CDR3 protein. The sample lists 40,000 to 60,000 distinct CDR3 sequences, 5.5% to 6.5% occurring once. Looked up from germline, CDR1 is SGHNT and CDR2 is YYREEE (reference sequence). The CDR3 is 13 residues long. Trimming left V 7 bases short and J 0 bases short, with 11 bases between. The sequence was obtained from an adult who was a healthcare worker with PCR-confirmed SARS-CoV-2 infection or an uninfected control (not recorded which). The sequencing here drew on whole blood, taken at baseline. The rearrangement joins TRBV5-4 to TRBJ2-7; D is perhaps TRBD1 or TRBD2 (5 bases each). The CDR3 bases are TGTGCCAGCGGCCGGGACGGCTCCTACGAGCAGTACTTC. Its protein is CASGRDGSYEQYF. The full variable domain, with the rest looked up from reference TRBV5-4 and TRBJ2-7, is ETGVTQSPTHLIKTRGQQVTLRCSSQSGHNTVSWYQQALGQGPQFIFQYYREEENGRGNFPPRFSGLQFPNYSSELNVNALELDDSALYLCASGRDGSYEQYFGPGTRLTVT.